The T cell receptor beta chain described here comes from a study of control samples from healthy donors and cancer patients. Germline CDR1 LNHDA, CDR2 SQIVND (reference sequence). This CDR3 has 14 amino acids. Trimming cost V 6 bases and J 7 bases, with 18 bases left between them. TCRdb's table, derived via immunoSEQ multiplex PCR, lists solely in-frame clones and lacks some. The profile covers 40,000 to 60,000 clones, with 65% to 90% appearing a single time and less than 3.5% taken by the ten largest. Only one count was recorded for this clone. V is TRBV19 and J is TRBJ1-1; tentatively, D is TRBD1 (6 bases). Sequenced: PBMCs. This TCR derives from a woman aged 45-65 years with lung cancer. DNA of the CDR3: TGTGCCAGTAGCCTGGGGGGACACTTCAGTGAAGCTTTCTTT. Protein sequence: CASSLGGHFSEAFF.